This T cell receptor beta chain was observed in a study of blood T cells in healthy people across ages. General study findings and limits: A roughly linear age-dependent decrease characterized TCR beta diversity per million T cells.

Combining a sample-barcoded 5' primer with a J-beta primer mix, a second PCR ran for about 7 to 11 cycles. Via MiXCR, TCRdb re-called the 5' RACE reads, giving one row per CDR3 protein. The sample lists about 930,000 distinct CDR3 sequences; almost 30% were seen once. As regards this clonotype: What it recognizes is unknown.

The same data also went into a second study, on T cells of mothers and their children.

This sequence originates from a woman aged 40 to 50 in good health. The sequencing input was blood.

This chain's CDR3 is CASRVDGLNTEAFF. DNA for the CDR3: TGTGCCAGCAGAGTTGACGGCCTGAACACTGAAGCTTTCTTT. This chain connects TRBV6-4 to TRBJ1-1; no clear D gene. This CDR3 has 14 amino acids. Trimming pared 6 bases from V and 0 bases from J, leaving 11 bases between. Germline lookup yields CDR1 MRHNA and CDR2 SNTAGT.